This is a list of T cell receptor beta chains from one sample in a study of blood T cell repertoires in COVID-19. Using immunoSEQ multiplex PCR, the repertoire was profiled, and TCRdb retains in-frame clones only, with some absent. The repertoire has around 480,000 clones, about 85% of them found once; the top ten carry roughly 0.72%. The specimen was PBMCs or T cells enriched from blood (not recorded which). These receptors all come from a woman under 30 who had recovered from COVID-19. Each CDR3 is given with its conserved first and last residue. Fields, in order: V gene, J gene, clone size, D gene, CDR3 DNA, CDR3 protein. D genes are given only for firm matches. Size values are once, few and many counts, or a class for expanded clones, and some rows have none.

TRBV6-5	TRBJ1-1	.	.	TGTGCCAGCAGATTTACAGGGCACGCCTTCCCCGAAGCTTTCTTT	CASRFTGHAFPEAFF
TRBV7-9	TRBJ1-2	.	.	TGTGCCAGCAGCTCCCTAACCAACTATGGCTACACCTTC	CASSSLTNYGYTF
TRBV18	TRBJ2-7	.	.	TGTGCCAGCTCACCCAGGGGCCTACCCTACGAGCAGTACTTC	CASSPRGLPYEQYF
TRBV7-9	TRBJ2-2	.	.	TGTGCCAGCAGCTTCGGCCCGGGACTCCTACAGACCGGGGAGCTGTTTTTT	CASSFGPGLLQTGELFF
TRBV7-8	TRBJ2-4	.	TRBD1	TGTGCCAGCAGCTCGACAGGGGGTGGTTCCAAAAACATTCAGTACTTC	CASSSTGGGSKNIQYF
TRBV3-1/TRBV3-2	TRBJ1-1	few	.	TGTGCCAGCAGCCAAGATCGGCAGGGAAAAGCTTTCTTT	CASSQDRQGKAFF
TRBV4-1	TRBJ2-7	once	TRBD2	TGCGCCAGCAGTCAGGTGGGGGGGAACGAGCAGTACTTC	CASSQVGGNEQYF
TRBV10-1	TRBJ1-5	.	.	TGCGCCAGCAGTCTCAGACGGGGGGGCGCGGGGAGCAATCAGCCCCAGCATTTT	CASSLRRGGAGSNQPQHF
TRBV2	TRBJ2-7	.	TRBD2	TGTGCCAGCAGCCTTACTAGCGGGGGTGGTCAGGAGCAGTACTTC	CASSLTSGGGQEQYF
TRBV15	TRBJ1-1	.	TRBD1	TGTGCCACCAGCAGAGGAGGGACAGGGGGAGCTTTCTTT	CATSRGGTGGAFF
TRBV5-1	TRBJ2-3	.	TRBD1	TGCGCCAGCAGCCTCGGGACAGGGGAAACAGATACGCAGTATTTT	CASSLGTGETDTQYF
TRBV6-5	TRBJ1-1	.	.	TGTGCCAGCCGGCGGGGGGGCCAAGAGAACACTGAAGCTTTCTTT	CASRRGGQENTEAFF
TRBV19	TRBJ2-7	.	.	TGTGCCAGTAGGGACAGATACGAGCAGTACTTC	CASRDRYEQYF
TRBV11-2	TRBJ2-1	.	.	TGTGCCAGCAGCTTAGATGCAGGGCTATTGGAGCAGTTCTTC	CASSLDAGLLEQFF
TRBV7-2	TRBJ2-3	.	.	TGTGCCAGCAGCTCCCCGATGACTAGCACAGATACGCAGTATTTT	CASSSPMTSTDTQYF
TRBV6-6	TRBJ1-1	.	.	TGTGCCAGCAGTTACGTATTTCCCACTGAAGCTTTCTTT	CASSYVFPTEAFF
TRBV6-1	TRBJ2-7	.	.	TGTGCCAGCAGTGAAGGCGTCGGCAGGGCTGACCCTCCAGACGAGCAGTACTTC	CASSEGVGRADPPDEQYF